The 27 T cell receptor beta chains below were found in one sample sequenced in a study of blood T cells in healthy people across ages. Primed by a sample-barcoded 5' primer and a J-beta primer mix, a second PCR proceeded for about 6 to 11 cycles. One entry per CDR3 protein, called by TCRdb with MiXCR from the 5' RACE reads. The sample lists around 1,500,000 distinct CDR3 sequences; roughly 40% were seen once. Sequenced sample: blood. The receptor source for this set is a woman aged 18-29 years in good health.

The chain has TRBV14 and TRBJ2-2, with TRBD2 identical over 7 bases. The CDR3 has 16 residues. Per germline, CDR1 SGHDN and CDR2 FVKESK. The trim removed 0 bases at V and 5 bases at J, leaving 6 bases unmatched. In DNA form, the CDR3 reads TGTGCCAGCAGCCAAGATTATGGCGGGAGTACCGGGGAGCTGTTTTTT. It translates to CASSQDYGGSTGELFF.

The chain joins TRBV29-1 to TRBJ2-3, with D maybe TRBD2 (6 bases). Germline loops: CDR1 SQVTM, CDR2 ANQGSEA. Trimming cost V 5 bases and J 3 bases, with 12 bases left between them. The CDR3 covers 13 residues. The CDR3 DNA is TGCAGCGTTCTGGGGGGATCAACAGATACGCAGTATTTT. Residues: CSVLGGSTDTQYF.

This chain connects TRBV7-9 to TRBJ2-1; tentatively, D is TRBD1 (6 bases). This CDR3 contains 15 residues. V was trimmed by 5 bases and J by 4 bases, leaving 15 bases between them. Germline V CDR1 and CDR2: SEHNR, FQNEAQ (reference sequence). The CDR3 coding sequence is TGTGCCAGCAGCCCCCGCAGGGGTCCTTACAATGAGCAGTTCTTC. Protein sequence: CASSPRRGPYNEQFF.

The CDR3 is CASSGLVGYNEQFF. The CDR3 DNA sequence: TGTGCCAGCTCCGGGCTTGTAGGGTACAATGAGCAGTTCTTC. The chain couples TRBV12-3 or TRBV12-4 to TRBJ2-1; D is unclear. CDR3 length: 14 residues. Deletions cut 8 bases from V and 4 bases from J, with 15 bases between.

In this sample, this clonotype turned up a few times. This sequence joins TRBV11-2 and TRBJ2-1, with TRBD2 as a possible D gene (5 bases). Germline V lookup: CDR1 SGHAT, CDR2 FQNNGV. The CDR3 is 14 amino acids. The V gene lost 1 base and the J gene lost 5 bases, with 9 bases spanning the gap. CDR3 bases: TGTGCCAGCAGCTTAGGGGCAGCGGACAATGAGCAGTTCTTC. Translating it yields CASSLGAADNEQFF.

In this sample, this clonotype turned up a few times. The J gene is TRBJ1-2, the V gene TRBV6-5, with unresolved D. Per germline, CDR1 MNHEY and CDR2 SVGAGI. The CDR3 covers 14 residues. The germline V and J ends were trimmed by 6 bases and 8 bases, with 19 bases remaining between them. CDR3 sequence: CASSPLGETTGYTF. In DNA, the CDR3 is TGTGCCAGCAGCCCCCTCGGGGAAACGACCGGCTACACCTTC.

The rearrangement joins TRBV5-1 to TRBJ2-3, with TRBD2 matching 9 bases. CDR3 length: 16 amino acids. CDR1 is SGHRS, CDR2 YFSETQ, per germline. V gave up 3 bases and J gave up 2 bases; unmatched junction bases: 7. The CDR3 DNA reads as TGCGCCAGCAGCTCCCCTGCGGGGGGGGCCACAGATACGCAGTATTTT. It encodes CASSSPAGGATDTQYF.

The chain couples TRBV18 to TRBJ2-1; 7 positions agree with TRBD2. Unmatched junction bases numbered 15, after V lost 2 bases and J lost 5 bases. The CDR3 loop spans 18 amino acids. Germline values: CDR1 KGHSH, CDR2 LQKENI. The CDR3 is CASSPSLIFAGVDNEQFF. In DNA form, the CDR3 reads TGTGCCAGCTCACCATCCCTAATCTTCGCGGGAGTCGACAATGAGCAGTTCTTC.

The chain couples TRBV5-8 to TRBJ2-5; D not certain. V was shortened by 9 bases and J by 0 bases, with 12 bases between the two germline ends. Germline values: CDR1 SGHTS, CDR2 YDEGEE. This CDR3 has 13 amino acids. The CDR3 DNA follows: TGTGCCACCCCGGTGGGGTACCAAGAGACCCAGTACTTC. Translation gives CATPVGYQETQYF.

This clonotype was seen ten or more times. CDR3 region: CASSLAKGPDRDRTNYGYTF. CDR3 DNA sequence: TGCGCCAGCAGCTTGGCCAAGGGACCGGACAGGGACAGAACTAACTATGGCTACACCTTC. V usage is TRBV5-1 and J usage is TRBJ1-2; 8 positions agree with TRBD1. After removal of 0 bases from V and 0 bases from J, the junction contained 16 bases not matched to a gene. The CDR3 is made up of 20 amino acids. From germline, CDR1 is SGHRS and CDR2 YFSETQ.

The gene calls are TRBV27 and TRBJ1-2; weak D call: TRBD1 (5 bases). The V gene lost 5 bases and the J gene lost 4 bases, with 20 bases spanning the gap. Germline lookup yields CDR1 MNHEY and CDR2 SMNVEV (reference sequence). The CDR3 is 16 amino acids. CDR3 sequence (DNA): TGTGCCAGCAGTCCTACCCTAGGGGCCCTCCTCTATGGCTACACCTTC. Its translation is CASSPTLGALLYGYTF.

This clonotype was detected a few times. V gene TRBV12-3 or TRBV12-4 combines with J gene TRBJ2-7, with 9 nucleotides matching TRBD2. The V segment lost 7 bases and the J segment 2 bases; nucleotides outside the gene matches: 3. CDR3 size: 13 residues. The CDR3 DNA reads TGTGCCAGCACTAGCGGGGAAGCCTACGAGCAGTACTTC. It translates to CASTSGEAYEQYF.

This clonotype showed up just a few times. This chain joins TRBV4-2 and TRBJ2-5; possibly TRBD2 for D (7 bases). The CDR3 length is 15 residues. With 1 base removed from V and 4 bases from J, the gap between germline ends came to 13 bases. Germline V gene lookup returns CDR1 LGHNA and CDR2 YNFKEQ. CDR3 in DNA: TGTGCCAGCAGCCAAGCCATCGGGGGGCCAGAGACCCAGTACTTC. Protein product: CASSQAIGGPETQYF.

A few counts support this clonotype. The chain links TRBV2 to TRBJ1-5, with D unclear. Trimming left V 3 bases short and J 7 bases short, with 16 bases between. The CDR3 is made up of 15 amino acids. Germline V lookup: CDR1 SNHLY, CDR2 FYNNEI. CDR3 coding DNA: TGTGCCAGCAGTGATGGGCGGCCTTCCATCCAGCCCCAGCATTTT. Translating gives CASSDGRPSIQPQHF.

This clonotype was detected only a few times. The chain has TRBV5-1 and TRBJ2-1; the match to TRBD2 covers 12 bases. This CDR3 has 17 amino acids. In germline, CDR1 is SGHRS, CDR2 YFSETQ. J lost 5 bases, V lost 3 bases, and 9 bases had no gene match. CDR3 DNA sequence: TGCGCCAGCAGCTCGTTGATGAGACTAGCGGGAGACAATGAGCAGTTCTTC. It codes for CASSSLMRLAGDNEQFF.

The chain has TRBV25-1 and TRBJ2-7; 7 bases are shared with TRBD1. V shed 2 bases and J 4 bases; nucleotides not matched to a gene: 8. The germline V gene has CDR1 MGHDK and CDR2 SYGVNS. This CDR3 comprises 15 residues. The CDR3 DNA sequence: TGTGCCAGCAGTGAAGACGGGGACAGAAGTTACGAGCAGTACTTC. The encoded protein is CASSEDGDRSYEQYF.

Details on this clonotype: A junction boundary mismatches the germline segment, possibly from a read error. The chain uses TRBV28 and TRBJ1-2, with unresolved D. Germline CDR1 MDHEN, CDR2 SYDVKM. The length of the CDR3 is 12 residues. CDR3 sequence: CAGSWTNYGYTF. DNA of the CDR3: TGTGCCGGCAGTTGGACGAACTATGGCTACACCTTC.

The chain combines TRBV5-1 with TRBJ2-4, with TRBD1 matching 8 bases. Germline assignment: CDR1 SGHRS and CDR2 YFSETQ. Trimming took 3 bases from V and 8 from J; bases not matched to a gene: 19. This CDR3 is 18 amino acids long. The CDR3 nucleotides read TGCGCCAGCAGCTCGTTTAACGGACAGGGCTCCCTCATGGACATTCAGTACTTC. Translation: CASSSFNGQGSLMDIQYF.

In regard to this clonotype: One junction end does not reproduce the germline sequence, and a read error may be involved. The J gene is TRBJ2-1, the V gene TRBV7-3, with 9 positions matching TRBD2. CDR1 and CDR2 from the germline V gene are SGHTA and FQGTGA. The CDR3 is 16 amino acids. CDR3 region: CASSLMWASGADEQFF. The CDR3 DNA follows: TGTGCCAGCAGTTTAATGTGGGCTAGCGGGGCGGATGAGCAGTTCTTC.

Written as DNA, the CDR3 is TGTGCCAGCAGCCCCGATCGGGGGGCGGGAGATACGCAGTATTTT. Its protein is CASSPDRGAGDTQYF. The chain is built from TRBV5-6 and TRBJ2-3; tentative D call: TRBD2 (7 bases). V gave up 4 bases and J gave up 5 bases, with 17 bases separating them. The CDR3 loop spans 15 amino acids. CDR1 and CDR2 (germline): SGHDT, YYEEEE.

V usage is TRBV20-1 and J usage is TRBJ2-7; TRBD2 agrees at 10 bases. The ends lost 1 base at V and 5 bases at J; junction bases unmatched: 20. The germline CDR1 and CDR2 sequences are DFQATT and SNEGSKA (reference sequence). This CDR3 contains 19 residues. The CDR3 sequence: CSARVSGTSDSPKGDEQYF. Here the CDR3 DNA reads TGCAGTGCTAGAGTGTCGGGGACTAGCGACTCCCCTAAGGGCGACGAGCAGTACTTC.

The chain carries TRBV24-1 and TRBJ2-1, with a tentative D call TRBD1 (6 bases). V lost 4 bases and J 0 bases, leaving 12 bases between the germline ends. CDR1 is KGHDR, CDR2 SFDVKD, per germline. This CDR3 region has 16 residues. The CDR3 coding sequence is TGTGCCACCAGTGACACGGACAGTAGCTCCTACAATGAGCAGTTCTTC. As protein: CATSDTDSSSYNEQFF.

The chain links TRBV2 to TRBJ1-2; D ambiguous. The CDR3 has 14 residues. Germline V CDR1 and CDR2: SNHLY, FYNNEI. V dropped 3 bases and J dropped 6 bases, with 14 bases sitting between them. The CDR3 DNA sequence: TGTGCCAGCAGTGATGACATCCCTGGAGATGGCTACACCTTC. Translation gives CASSDDIPGDGYTF.

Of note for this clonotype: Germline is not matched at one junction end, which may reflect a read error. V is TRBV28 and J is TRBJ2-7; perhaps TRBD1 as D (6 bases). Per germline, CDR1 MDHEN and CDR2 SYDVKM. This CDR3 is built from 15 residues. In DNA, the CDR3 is TGTGCCAGCATTGAAGGACAGACAAACCCCTACAAGCAGTACTTC. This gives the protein CASIEGQTNPYKQYF.

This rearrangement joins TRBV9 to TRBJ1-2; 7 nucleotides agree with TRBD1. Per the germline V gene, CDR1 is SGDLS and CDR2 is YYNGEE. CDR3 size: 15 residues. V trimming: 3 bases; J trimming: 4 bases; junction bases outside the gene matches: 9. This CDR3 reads CASSGRGDSTYGYTF. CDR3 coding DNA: TGTGCCAGCAGCGGCCGGGGGGACAGTACCTATGGCTACACCTTC.

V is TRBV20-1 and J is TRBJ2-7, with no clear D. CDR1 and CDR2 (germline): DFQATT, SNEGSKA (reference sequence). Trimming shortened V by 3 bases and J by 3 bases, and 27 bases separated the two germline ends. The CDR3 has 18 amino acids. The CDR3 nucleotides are TGCAGTGCTAGGAAATTTGTGGTGGCAGGAATTTTAGGCTACGAGCAGTACTTC. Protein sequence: CSARKFVVAGILGYEQYF.

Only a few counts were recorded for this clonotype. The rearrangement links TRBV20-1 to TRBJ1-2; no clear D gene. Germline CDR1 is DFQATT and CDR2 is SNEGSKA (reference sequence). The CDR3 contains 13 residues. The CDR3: CSPFDPGNYGYTF. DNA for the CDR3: TGCAGCCCCTTCGACCCCGGGAACTATGGCTACACCTTC.